This T cell receptor (beta chain) was obtained from a study of cytomegalovirus exposure and HLA in healthy donors. Study outcomes and limitations: Per a prior analysis, the majority of TCR beta V segments were productive roughly 87% or roughly 30% of the time. In a later analysis, a genetic analysis reported fewer productive-TCR N-insertions in an Asian-associated ancestry cluster than the cohort average.

Per the germline V gene, CDR1 is SGHNT and CDR2 is YYREEE (reference sequence). The CDR3 runs 15 residues. Trimming took 3 bases from V and 4 from J; bases not matched to a gene: 7. As for this clone: Its antigen is not identified.

Primers for the PCR totalled 60 Vbeta and 13 Jbeta. TCRdb keeps only in-frame clones here, not all; method: immunoSEQ multiplex PCR. The sample has approximately 110,000 clones. This receptor was obtained from a man aged 25-45 years in good health and CMV-seronegative. Sequenced input: PBMCs. The chain combines TRBV5-4 with TRBJ2-7, with 10 bases identical to TRBD1. The CDR3 reads CASSSVPGQGYEQYF. For the CDR3, the DNA is TGTGCCAGCAGCTCCGTCCCGGGACAGGGGTACGAGCAGTACTTC.